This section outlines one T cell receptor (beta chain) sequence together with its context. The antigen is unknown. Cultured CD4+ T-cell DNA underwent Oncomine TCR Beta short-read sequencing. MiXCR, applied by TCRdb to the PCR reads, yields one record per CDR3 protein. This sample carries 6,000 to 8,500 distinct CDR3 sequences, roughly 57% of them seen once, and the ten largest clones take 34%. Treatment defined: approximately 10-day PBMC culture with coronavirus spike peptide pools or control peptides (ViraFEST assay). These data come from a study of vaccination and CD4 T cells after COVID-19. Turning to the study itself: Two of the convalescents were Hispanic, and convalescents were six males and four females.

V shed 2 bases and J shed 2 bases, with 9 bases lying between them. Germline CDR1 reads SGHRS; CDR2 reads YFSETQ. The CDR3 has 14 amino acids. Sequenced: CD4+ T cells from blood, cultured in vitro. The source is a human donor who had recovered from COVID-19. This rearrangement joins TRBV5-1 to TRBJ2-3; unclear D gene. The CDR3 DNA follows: TGCGCCAGCAGCTTAGAGGCCCACACAGATACGCAGTATTTT. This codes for CASSLEAHTDTQYF.